A single sample gave rise to the 16 T cell receptor beta chains below, sequenced in a study of blood T cell repertoires in COVID-19. Some clones are missing from TCRdb's copy, which holds only in-frame ones; the method was immunoSEQ multiplex PCR. The sample has 30,000 to 40,000 clones, around nine tenths seen once. Sequenced sample: peripheral blood. These receptors originate from a man aged 65 to 79 with acute or convalescent COVID-19.

This rearrangement joins TRBV29-1 to TRBJ2-3; 7 bases agree with TRBD2. Germline CDR1 SQVTM, CDR2 ANQGSEA. The V gene end was trimmed by 3 bases and the J gene end by 2 bases; junction bases not matched to a gene: 5. CDR3 length equals 14 residues. The DNA for the CDR3 is TGCAGCGTTGAGTCAGCGGGGCTCACAGATACGCAGTATTTT. This codes for CSVESAGLTDTQYF.

This chain connects TRBV11-3 to TRBJ2-1; D is perhaps TRBD1 (6 bases). Germline CDR1 SGHNT, CDR2 YENEEA. This CDR3 has 15 residues. Trimming left V 4 bases short and J 9 bases short, with 19 bases between. This CDR3 reads CASSSTPTGTGEQFF. In DNA form, the CDR3 reads TGTGCCAGCAGCTCAACCCCTACAGGGACCGGTGAGCAGTTCTTC. Supplemented by reference TRBV11-3 and TRBJ2-1, the full variable domain reads EAGVVQSPRYKIIEKKQPVAFWCNPISGHNTLYWYLQNLGQGPELLIRYENEEAVDDSQLPKDRFSAERLKGVDSTLKIQPAELGDSAVYLCASSSTPTGTGEQFFGPGTRLTVL.

The table lists this clone with a few counts. The J gene is TRBJ2-2, the V gene TRBV7-7; D is perhaps TRBD2 (5 bases). V gave up 1 base and J gave up 3 bases, with 12 bases separating them. This CDR3 contains 16 residues. The germline gives CDR1 SSHAT, CDR2 FNYEAQ (reference sequence). CDR3 bases: TGTGCCAGCAGCTTAGTCCCGGGAAGTGACACCGGGGAGCTGTTTTTT. Encoded protein: CASSLVPGSDTGELFF.

The J gene is TRBJ2-5, the V gene TRBV7-2, with D maybe TRBD2 (6 bases). Deletions cut 1 base from V and 4 bases from J, with 7 bases between. CDR3 length: 13 amino acids. Germline CDR1 reads SGHTA; CDR2 reads FQGNSA. In DNA, the CDR3 is TGTGCCAGCAGCTTAGAGGAGGGAGAGACCCAGTACTTC. Translated, it gives CASSLEEGETQYF. Variable domain in full (rest from reference TRBV7-2 and TRBJ2-5): GAGVSQSPSNKVTEKGKDVELRCDPISGHTALYWYRQSLGQGLEFLIYFQGNSAPDKSGLPSDRFSAERTGGSVSTLTIQRTQQEDSAVYLCASSLEEGETQYFGPGTRLLVL.

DNA for the CDR3: TGTGCCAGCAGCCAAGGGGAGGTTGGCTACACCTTC. Protein product: CASSQGEVGYTF. The V call is TRBV3-1 (or the pseudogene TRBV3-2), the J call TRBJ1-2, with unresolved D. The V gene lost 1 base and the J gene lost 7 bases, with 7 bases spanning the gap. This CDR3 spans 12 amino acids. The germline V gene encodes CDR1 LGHDT and CDR2 YNNKEL (reference sequence).

J is TRBJ1-5 and V is TRBV30; 9 nucleotides align to TRBD1. CDR3 length: 15 amino acids. Germline V lookup: CDR1 GTSNPN, CDR2 SVGIG (reference sequence). V trimming: 1 base; J trimming: 4 bases; junction bases outside the gene matches: 5. The CDR3 DNA reads as TGTGCCTGGAGTGCGGGACAGGGATTGAATCAGCCCCAGCATTTT. Protein product: CAWSAGQGLNQPQHF. Drawing the rest from reference TRBV30 and TRBJ1-5, the complete variable domain is SQTIHQWPATLVQPVGSPLSLECTVEGTSNPNLYWYRQAAGRGLQLLFYSVGIGQISSEVPQNLSASRPQDRQFILSSKKLLLSDSGFYLCAWSAGQGLNQPQHFGDGTRLSIL.

This chain connects TRBV7-2 to TRBJ2-1, with 7 bases matching TRBD1. Trimming at V came to 5 bases and at J to 5 bases, leaving 6 bases not matched to a gene. From germline, CDR1 is SGHTA and CDR2 FQGNSA. This CDR3 contains 14 residues. The CDR3 region is CASSIRQGNNEQFF. The CDR3 DNA reads as TGTGCCAGCAGCATACGACAGGGCAACAATGAGCAGTTCTTC.

The chain uses TRBV20-1 and TRBJ1-4; TRBD1 matches at 8 bases. CDR1 is DFQATT and CDR2 is SNEGSKA in the germline V gene (reference sequence). This CDR3 spans 15 amino acids. Trimming cost V 3 bases and J 5 bases; bases outside gene matches: 8. The CDR3 reads CSASISQGANEKLFF. CDR3 in DNA: TGCAGTGCTAGTATAAGCCAGGGGGCGAATGAAAAACTGTTTTTT.

The chain couples TRBV6-5 to TRBJ2-7; 11 nucleotides align to TRBD1. The CDR3 loop spans 13 amino acids. CDR1 is MNHEY and CDR2 is SVGAGI in the germline V gene. With 8 bases clipped from V and 4 bases from J, the junction kept 4 bases outside the gene matches. The CDR3 coding sequence is TGTGCCAGCCGGACAGGGGGCGTATACGAGCAGTACTTC. Translation gives CASRTGGVYEQYF.

The chain employs TRBV29-1 and TRBJ2-3; D might be TRBD2 (6 bases). The CDR3 contains 12 residues. Trimming removed 4 bases at V and 1 base at J, with 6 bases between. Germline CDR1 reads SQVTM; CDR2 reads ANQGSEA. The CDR3 nucleotides are TGCAGCGTTGGGGGGGGCACAGATACGCAGTATTTT. This encodes CSVGGGTDTQYF.

V and J are TRBV5-4 and TRBJ1-1, with D possibly being TRBD1 (5 bases). Looked up from germline, CDR1 is SGHNT and CDR2 is YYREEE (reference sequence). V lost 2 bases to trimming and J lost 4 bases, with 21 bases between them. This CDR3 contains 17 residues. CDR3 region: CASSFRPSPGQGTEAFF. CDR3 in DNA: TGTGCCAGCAGCTTCCGACCCTCCCCCGGACAAGGCACTGAAGCTTTCTTT.

This chain uses TRBV2 with TRBJ2-3; the D gene is possibly TRBD2 (5 bases). Trimming cost V 0 bases and J 14 bases, with 18 bases left between them. Germline values: CDR1 SNHLY, CDR2 FYNNEI. The CDR3 totals 14 residues. The CDR3 protein is CASSEALRGQSGYF. CDR3 in DNA: TGTGCCAGCAGTGAAGCGCTTCGAGGGCAGTCTGGGTATTTT.

This chain joins TRBV14 and TRBJ1-4; D call uncertain. Trimming took off 3 bases at V and 8 bases at J, with 4 bases between the two ends. CDR1 and CDR2 from the germline V gene are SGHDN and FVKESK. The CDR3 sequence is 11 residues long. CDR3 protein: CASSHLEKLFF. The CDR3 bases are TGTGCCAGCAGCCACCTCGAAAAACTGTTTTTT.

The chain uses TRBV24-1 and TRBJ2-1, with 16 bases identical to TRBD2. This CDR3 is built from 16 residues. V lost 5 bases, J lost 8 bases, and 5 bases stayed unmatched. The germline V gene encodes CDR1 KGHDR and CDR2 SFDVKD. The CDR3 here is CATSAPGLAGGYEQFF. The CDR3 bases are TGTGCCACCAGTGCTCCGGGACTAGCGGGAGGGTATGAGCAGTTCTTC.

This sequence joins TRBV7-8 and TRBJ2-7; 9 bases map to TRBD1. Germline V gene sequence: CDR1 SGHVS, CDR2 FQNEAQ. The V and J ends lost 5 bases and 0 bases, in that order; junction bases with no gene match: 2. The CDR3 is 14 residues long. The DNA of the CDR3 is TGTGCCAGCAGCGTGACAGGGGGCTCCTACGAGCAGTACTTC. Protein sequence: CASSVTGGSYEQYF.

In this sample, this clone turned up once. This chain connects TRBV6-1 to TRBJ2-7, with TRBD2 matching 7 bases. V shed 1 base, J shed 2 bases, and the junction held 2 bases outside the gene matches. Germline CDR1 MNHNS, CDR2 SASEGT. The CDR3 is 14 amino acids. CDR3 coding DNA: TGTGCCAGCAGTGAAGTGGGGACTACCTACGAGCAGTACTTC. This translates into CASSEVGTTYEQYF.